The present T cell receptor (beta chain) was sequenced within a study of blood T cell repertoires in COVID-19. About the research overall: From T cells, B-cell-depleted T cells, or PBMCs came the material, which was cDNA or gDNA.

This CDR3 comprises 17 residues. Germline V gives CDR1 SGDLS, CDR2 YYNGEE. V was clipped by 4 bases and J by 6 bases; unmatched bases: 15. TCRdb keeps only in-frame clones here, not all; method: immunoSEQ multiplex PCR. The sample contains just under 85,000 clones, approximately 82% of which appear only once. This clone was observed a few times. Material: peripheral blood. This clonotype was sampled from a woman aged 60-75 years with acute or convalescent COVID-19. The chain is built from TRBV9 and TRBJ2-3; 9 bases line up with TRBD2. The DNA for the CDR3 is TGTGCCAGCAGCCCCTCCCTCGGGGCGGGGGGGCTTGATACGCAGTATTTT. Translation gives CASSPSLGAGGLDTQYF.